Each of the 2 T cell receptor beta chains below was sequenced from the same sample in a study of monozygotic twins with inflammatory bowel disease. TCRdb reprocessed the 5' RACE reads, with one entry per CDR3 protein and no DNA. Here the sample table reports roughly 320,000 distinct CDR3 sequences. The sequencing sample was made of blood. These receptors all stem from a human donor with ulcerative colitis or Crohn's disease, or a healthy co-twin of an affected twin (not recorded which).

The chain combines TRBV20-1 with TRBJ2-7; TCRdb gives TRBD1 as the D gene, but with no DNA this cannot be confirmed. The CDR3 is 15 residues long. CDR1 and CDR2 from the germline V gene are DFQATT and SNEGSKA (reference sequence). The CDR3 loop reads CSARAVQRDPYEQYF.

The chain recombines TRBV11-3 with TRBJ2-2; TCRdb's assignment of TRBD2 cannot be checked, as there is no DNA. CDR3 length equals 16 residues. Germline V gives CDR1 SGHNT, CDR2 YENEEA. CDR3 sequence: CASSLDRGRATGELFF.